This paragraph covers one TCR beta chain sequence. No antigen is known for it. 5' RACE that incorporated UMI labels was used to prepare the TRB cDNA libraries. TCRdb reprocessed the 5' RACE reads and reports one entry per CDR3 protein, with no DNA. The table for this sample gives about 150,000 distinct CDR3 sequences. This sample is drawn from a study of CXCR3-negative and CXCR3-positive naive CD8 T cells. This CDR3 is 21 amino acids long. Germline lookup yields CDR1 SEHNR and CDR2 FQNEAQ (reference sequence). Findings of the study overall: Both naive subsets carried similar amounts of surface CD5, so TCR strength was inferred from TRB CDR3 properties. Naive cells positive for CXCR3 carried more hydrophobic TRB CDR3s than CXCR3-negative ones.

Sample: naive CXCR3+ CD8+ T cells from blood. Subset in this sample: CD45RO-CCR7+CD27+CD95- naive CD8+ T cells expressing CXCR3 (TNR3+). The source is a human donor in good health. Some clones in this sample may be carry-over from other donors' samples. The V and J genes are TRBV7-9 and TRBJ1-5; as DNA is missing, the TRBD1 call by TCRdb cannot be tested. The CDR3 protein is CASSLAATGPRLFEGNQPQHF. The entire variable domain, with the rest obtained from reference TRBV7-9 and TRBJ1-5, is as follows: DTGVSQNPRHKITKRGQNVTFRCDPISEHNRLYWYRQTLGQGPEFLTYFQNEAQLEKSRLLSDRFSAERPKGSFSTLEIQRTEQGDSAMYLCASSLAATGPRLFEGNQPQHFGDGTRLSIL.